These 29 T cell receptor beta chains were sequenced from one sample in a study of PD-1 and CTLA-4 blockade in melanoma. The assay was immunoSEQ multiplex PCR, and TCRdb's table has in-frame clones only and misses some. The sample includes some 21,000 clones, approximately 89% seen only once; the top ten take approximately 7.8%. The sequences come from CD8+ T cells from peripheral blood, collected before anti-PD-1 treatment. The receptors come from a human donor with melanoma.

This clone was seen only once. The J gene is TRBJ1-1, the V gene TRBV29-1, with 8 bases aligning to TRBD1. The CDR3 sequence is 18 residues long. The germline gives CDR1 SQVTM, CDR2 ANQGSEA. V lost 5 bases, J lost 0 bases, and 17 bases stayed unmatched. CDR3 in amino acids: CSVLGTGGSAGMNTEAFF. The CDR3, as DNA: TGCAGCGTTTTGGGGACAGGTGGTAGTGCGGGTATGAACACTGAAGCTTTCTTT.

The chain employs TRBV7-3 and TRBJ2-3; 8 nucleotides match TRBD1. Germline V gene sequence: CDR1 SGHTA, CDR2 FQGTGA. The CDR3 totals 15 residues. The V segment lost 5 bases and the J segment 3 bases; nucleotides outside the gene matches: 7. The CDR3 sequence is CASSGTGGETDTQYF. In DNA, the CDR3 is TGTGCCAGCAGCGGTACAGGGGGAGAAACAGATACGCAGTATTTT.

This chain uses TRBV5-4 with TRBJ1-2, with TRBD1 matching over 9 bases. Germline V gene sequence: CDR1 SGHNT, CDR2 YYREEE (reference sequence). J gave up 4 bases and V 4 bases, and 8 bases lay outside the gene matches. The CDR3 runs to 15 residues. CDR3 region: CASSPGQGTAYGYTF. The CDR3 DNA reads as TGTGCCAGCAGCCCCGGACAGGGGACCGCCTATGGCTACACCTTC.

The V call is TRBV18, the J call TRBJ2-1, with D tentatively TRBD2 (5 bases). V was trimmed by 4 bases and J by 6 bases, leaving 10 bases between them. The CDR3 length is 13 residues. Germline V gives CDR1 KGHSH, CDR2 LQKENI. The chain's CDR3 is CASSHRDINEQFF. The CDR3 DNA is TGTGCCAGCTCACACCGGGATATCAATGAGCAGTTCTTC.

The chain combines TRBV28 with TRBJ1-5, with 7 bases lining up with TRBD1. CDR1 MDHEN and CDR2 SYDVKM come from the germline V gene. V was clipped by 2 bases and J by 8 bases; unmatched bases: 12. The CDR3 contains 16 residues. Here the CDR3 reads CASSLGATGVPEPQHF. CDR3 nucleotides: TGTGCCAGCAGTTTAGGGGCCACAGGGGTCCCAGAGCCCCAGCATTTT.

This clone was detected a few times. The chain is built from TRBV19 and TRBJ1-5; D call uncertain. The CDR3 is 16 amino acids. Trimming left V 0 bases short and J 0 bases short, with 9 bases between. CDR1 is LNHDA and CDR2 is SQIVND in the germline V gene (reference sequence). In DNA, the CDR3 is TGTGCCAGTAGTATAGAGGGCACCTATAGCAATCAGCCCCAGCATTTT. This sequence encodes CASSIEGTYSNQPQHF.

This rearrangement joins TRBV3-1 (or the pseudogene TRBV3-2) to TRBJ2-2; D remains unclear. CDR3 length: 15 residues. With 5 bases removed from V and 2 bases from J, the gap between germline ends came to 12 bases. The germline CDR1 and CDR2 sequences are LGHDT and YNNKEL (reference sequence). Here the CDR3 DNA reads TGTGCCAGCAGCGCTTTCTCAGAAAACACCGGGGAGCTGTTTTTT. It encodes CASSAFSENTGELFF.

The chain is built from TRBV28 and TRBJ2-3; possibly TRBD1 for D (7 bases). The CDR3 spans 14 residues. The V end was cut by 3 bases, the J end by 4 bases, with 11 bases between. The V gene's germline CDR1 is MDHEN and CDR2 SYDVKM. The CDR3 nucleotides are TGTGCCAGCAGTTTGCAGGGGGGATCAGATACGCAGTATTTT. Its translation: CASSLQGGSDTQYF. Full variable domain (rest looked up from reference TRBV28 and TRBJ2-3): DVKVTQSSRYLVKRTGEKVFLECVQDMDHENMFWYRQDPGLGLRLIYFSYDVKMKEKGDIPEGYSVSREKKERFSLILESASTNQTSMYLCASSLQGGSDTQYFGPGTRLTVL.

There are a few counts of this clone. The chain recombines TRBV5-6 with TRBJ2-7; D remains unclear. The CDR3 is 13 amino acids. V was trimmed by 4 bases and J by 0 bases, leaving 8 bases between them. The germline CDR1 and CDR2 sequences are SGHDT and YYEEEE. CDR3 sequence (DNA): TGTGCCAGCAGCGCAGCAAGCTCCTACGAGCAGTACTTC. Translation: CASSAASSYEQYF.

V and J are TRBV2 and TRBJ2-3; 8 bases are a match to TRBD1. From germline, CDR1 is SNHLY and CDR2 FYNNEI. The CDR3 sequence is 14 residues long. V shed 10 bases, J shed 8 bases, and the junction held 14 bases outside the gene matches. In DNA form, the CDR3 reads TGTGCCACCCAACCCGCAGGGGGCCCGCGTACGCAGTATTTT. It translates to CATQPAGGPRTQYF.

V usage is TRBV28 and J usage is TRBJ1-4; a weak D match, TRBD1 (6 bases). Trimming cost V 4 bases and J 4 bases, with 16 bases left between them. The CDR3 consists of 16 residues. CDR1 and CDR2 (germline): MDHEN, SYDVKM. CDR3 sequence: CASSSTTGLDNEKLFF. The CDR3 bases are TGTGCCAGCAGTTCGACCACAGGGTTGGATAATGAAAAACTGTTTTTT.

The CDR3 DNA reads as TGTGCCAGCAGTTTATCGTGGCGGGAATCGAGGGAAACTGAAGCTTTCTTT. Its protein product is CASSLSWRESRETEAFF. The chain uses TRBV28 and TRBJ1-1; D not resolved. Germline lookup yields CDR1 MDHEN and CDR2 SYDVKM. The CDR3 is 17 residues long. Deletions cut 1 base from V and 5 bases from J, with 20 bases between. Full variable domain (rest looked up from reference TRBV28 and TRBJ1-1): DVKVTQSSRYLVKRTGEKVFLECVQDMDHENMFWYRQDPGLGLRLIYFSYDVKMKEKGDIPEGYSVSREKKERFSLILESASTNQTSMYLCASSLSWRESRETEAFFGQGTRLTVV.

The chain recombines TRBV6-5 with TRBJ1-1; perhaps TRBD1 as D (6 bases). The germline V gene encodes CDR1 MNHEY and CDR2 SVGAGI. V lost 6 bases and J lost 7, with 9 bases in between. CDR3 length: 11 amino acids. The CDR3 loop reads CASSHRDEAFF. As DNA, the CDR3 is TGTGCCAGCAGCCACAGGGATGAAGCTTTCTTT.

This clone came up once. The V call is TRBV3-1 (or the pseudogene TRBV3-2), the J call TRBJ1-5; D gene unclear. CDR1 and CDR2 from the germline V gene are LGHDT and YNNKEL (reference sequence). The CDR3 is 15 amino acids. The V and J ends lost 9 bases and 0 bases respectively, with 15 bases between them. The CDR3 spells CASQMGMNSNQPQHF. The CDR3 DNA follows: TGTGCCAGTCAGATGGGGATGAATAGCAATCAGCCCCAGCATTTT.

This chain connects TRBV29-1 to TRBJ2-7, with 7 bases that match TRBD1. With V trimmed by 4 bases and J by 1 base, 1 base remained unmatched. CDR1 is SQVTM, CDR2 ANQGSEA, per germline. The CDR3 covers 12 residues. CDR3 loop: CSVGDSSYEQYF. DNA of the CDR3: TGCAGCGTTGGGGACAGTTCCTACGAGCAGTACTTC.

The chain is built from TRBV6-5 and TRBJ2-7, with TRBD2 as a possible D gene (5 bases). The V gene's germline CDR1 is MNHEY and CDR2 SVGAGI. Trimming removed 6 bases at V and 3 bases at J, with 18 bases between. CDR3 size: 15 residues. The CDR3: CASRVSSSSHYEQYF. The CDR3 nucleotides are TGTGCCAGCAGAGTTTCTAGCTCCTCCCACTACGAGCAGTACTTC.

The chain joins TRBV5-1 to TRBJ1-1; D is perhaps TRBD1 (5 bases). The V end was cut by 2 bases, the J end by 1 base, with 9 bases between. The CDR3 is 14 residues long. Germline loops: CDR1 SGHRS, CDR2 YFSETQ. DNA for the CDR3: TGCGCCAGCAGCTTTAGGGGATCGAACACTGAAGCTTTCTTT. The encoded protein is CASSFRGSNTEAFF.

The chain is built from TRBV6-2 or TRBV6-3 and TRBJ2-1; 7 positions match TRBD2. The CDR3 extends over 15 amino acids. Per the germline V gene, CDR1 is MNHEY and CDR2 is SVGEGT. Trimming at V came to 2 bases and at J to 8 bases, leaving 9 bases not matched to a gene. CDR3 coding DNA: TGTGCCAGCAGTTACGATGGACTAGGAGGGGATGAGCAGTTCTTC. Protein sequence: CASSYDGLGGDEQFF.

This chain uses TRBV29-1 with TRBJ1-1; 9 bases agree with TRBD1. The CDR3 runs 13 residues. Germline loops: CDR1 SQVTM, CDR2 ANQGSEA. The ends lost 2 bases at V and 7 bases at J; junction bases unmatched: 5. The CDR3 DNA reads TGCAGCGTTGAAATAGGGACAGGGCTTGAAGCTTTCTTT. This gives the protein CSVEIGTGLEAFF. The full variable domain, in which reference TRBV29-1 and TRBJ1-1 provide the parts outside the CDR3, is SAVISQKPSRDICQRGTSLTIQCQVDSQVTMMFWYRQQPGQSLTLIATANQGSEATYESGFVIDKFPISRPNLTFSTLTVSNMSPEDSSIYLCSVEIGTGLEAFFGQGTRLTVV.

The rearrangement uses TRBV29-1 and TRBJ2-2; 8 nucleotides match TRBD1. Germline V CDR1 and CDR2: SQVTM, ANQGSEA. V shed 1 base and J 1 base; nucleotides not matched to a gene: 5. CDR3 length equals 16 residues. The CDR3, as DNA: TGCAGCGTTGAAGGGGAAGACAGGGGGAACACCGGGGAGCTGTTTTTT. Protein sequence: CSVEGEDRGNTGELFF.

The CDR3 sequence is CASSLTGTEAFF. DNA for the CDR3: TGTGCCAGCAGTCTCACGGGAACTGAAGCTTTCTTT. V gene TRBV7-9 combines with J gene TRBJ1-1; D call uncertain. The V gene lost 6 bases and the J gene lost 5 bases, with 10 bases spanning the gap. The CDR3 is 12 residues long. CDR1 SEHNR and CDR2 FQNEAQ come from the germline V gene (reference sequence).

As DNA, the CDR3 is TGTGCCATCAGTGAGGAGGGGGGGTACGAGCAGTACTTC. This gives the protein CAISEEGGYEQYF. V usage is TRBV10-3 and J usage is TRBJ2-7, with D maybe TRBD2 (7 bases). The CDR3 totals 13 residues. V gave up 2 bases and J gave up 4 bases, with 9 bases separating them. CDR1 is ENHRY and CDR2 is SYGVKD in the germline V gene.

CDR3 coding DNA: TGTGCCAGCAGTTTATCTGTCGGGGGGTTAGAGACCCAGTACTTC. It encodes CASSLSVGGLETQYF. V is TRBV27 and J is TRBJ2-5; 7 positions match TRBD2. V trimming: 0 bases; J trimming: 4 bases; junction bases outside the gene matches: 5. The germline V gene encodes CDR1 MNHEY and CDR2 SMNVEV (reference sequence). This CDR3 comprises 15 residues.

The rearrangement uses TRBV27 and TRBJ1-2, with D perhaps matching TRBD1 (6 bases). CDR3 size: 15 residues. V lost 6 bases and J 2 bases, leaving 16 bases between the germline ends. The germline gives CDR1 MNHEY, CDR2 SMNVEV (reference sequence). The CDR3 protein is CASSHRGEGNYGYTF. The CDR3 DNA reads TGTGCCAGCAGCCATAGGGGGGAGGGAAACTATGGCTACACCTTC.

This sequence joins TRBV19 and TRBJ2-7, with TRBD1 as a possible D gene (8 bases). V lost 9 bases and J lost 2, with 23 bases in between. The CDR3 has 16 residues. From germline, CDR1 is LNHDA and CDR2 SQIVND (reference sequence). CDR3 sequence: CASRGQDPRGAYEQYF. For the CDR3, the DNA is TGTGCCAGCAGGGGACAGGACCCTCGGGGGGCCTACGAGCAGTACTTC.

This clone occurred once. This rearrangement joins TRBV11-2 to TRBJ2-3; D is unresolved. Germline CDR1 SGHAT, CDR2 FQNNGV. V lost 4 bases, J lost 5 bases, and 13 bases lay in between. The CDR3 spans 14 residues. The chain's CDR3 is CASSYPGGIDTQYF. In DNA form, the CDR3 reads TGTGCCAGCAGCTATCCGGGCGGTATAGATACGCAGTATTTT.

The chain recombines TRBV25-1 with TRBJ2-7; TRBD1 aligns across 8 bases. The V and J ends lost 8 bases and 9 bases, in that order; junction bases with no gene match: 9. The CDR3 spans 12 residues. CDR1 is MGHDK, CDR2 SYGVNS, per germline. The CDR3 sequence: CASGTGGAGQYF. The CDR3 nucleotides read TGTGCCAGCGGGACAGGCGGAGCTGGGCAGTACTTC.

Note on this clone: Mismatch with germline at one junction end may stem from a read error. The rearrangement uses TRBV6-2 or TRBV6-3 and TRBJ1-1, with TRBD1 matching over 9 bases. The CDR3 loop spans 13 amino acids. Germline-derived CDR1 and CDR2 are MNHEY and SVGEGT. This CDR3 is CASSYLGTGEAFF. The CDR3 DNA reads as TGTGCCAGCAGCTACTTAGGGACAGGGGAAGCTTTCTTT.

The rearrangement uses TRBV5-1 and TRBJ2-3, with D perhaps TRBD2 (5 bases). Germline V gives CDR1 SGHRS, CDR2 YFSETQ. V was clipped by 1 base and J by 3 bases, with 9 bases between them. The CDR3 sequence is 14 residues long. The CDR3 spells CASSLFRGTDTQYF. CDR3 sequence (DNA): TGCGCCAGCAGCTTGTTCCGGGGTACAGATACGCAGTATTTT.